This entry lists 28 T cell receptor beta chains sequenced from one sample in a study of spatial heterogeneity in lung cancer (dated by TCRdb to the late 2010s). These receptors' antigens are unknown. The sample's time point label, in plain terms: sample taken at primary tumor resection. What the authors observed across the whole study: The tumor nonsynonymous mutation count correlated with the number of expanded intratumoral alpha and beta TCRs.

Receptor amplification or capture employed 5' RACE. Sequencing took place on a NextSeq 500. In TCRdb, the public reads were trimmed at Q25 with fastp and aligned with MiXCR, with productive beta chains retained. Entries that share a CDR3 protein sequence are merged under the most common genes and DNA. Across this sample there are some 6,000 distinct CDR3 sequences, with about 8.9% seen only once. Approximately 25% of the sample comes from the top ten. Sequencing used lung tumor tissue, obtained at surgery. These receptors were collected from a female donor with early-stage non-small cell lung cancer.

The table lists this clonotype with many counts. The chain links TRBV6-5 to TRBJ2-7, with D possibly TRBD1 on 6 matching bases. This CDR3 comprises 15 residues. Trimming took 2 bases from V and 6 from J, leaving 17 bases between them. Germline CDR1 reads MNHEY; CDR2 reads SVGAGI. CDR3 sequence: CASSYEYRTASEQYF. For the CDR3, the DNA is TGTGCCAGCAGTTACGAGTACCGGACAGCCTCCGAGCAGTACTTC.

Only a few counts were recorded for this clonotype. The V gene is TRBV20-1, the J gene TRBJ2-7, with a tentative D call TRBD2 (5 bases). The germline CDR1 and CDR2 sequences are DFQATT and SNEGSKA (reference sequence). CDR3 length equals 13 residues. CDR3 bases: TGCCTCCCCCAACTAGGCGTATACAACGAGCAGTACTTC. Translated, it gives CLPQLGVYNEQYF.

This clonotype was recorded many times. V gene TRBV24-1 combines with J gene TRBJ2-6, with D perhaps given as TRBD1 or TRBD2 (6 bases each). The CDR3 is made up of 15 amino acids. Germline V gene data show CDR1 as KGHDR and CDR2 as SFDVKD. Trimming took off 4 bases at V and 4 bases at J, with 10 bases between the two ends. The CDR3 DNA sequence: TGTGCCACCAGTGACGCGGGACAAGGGGCCAACGTCCTGACTTTC. Protein: CATSDAGQGANVLTF.

The table lists this clonotype with many counts. J is TRBJ1-6 and V is TRBV6-5, with TRBD1 as a possible D gene (6 bases). V lost 2 bases and J 8 bases, leaving 16 bases between the germline ends. CDR3 length: 16 amino acids. The germline CDR1 and CDR2 sequences are MNHEY and SVGAGI. The CDR3 is CASSYTQTGGYSPLHF. The CDR3 coding sequence is TGTGCCAGCAGTTACACACAGACAGGCGGGTATTCACCCCTCCACTTT.

Within the sample, this clonotype is medium-sized. V usage is TRBV7-9 and J usage is TRBJ1-1, with TRBD1 matching 9 bases. CDR1 is SEHNR, CDR2 FQNEAQ, per germline (reference sequence). Trimming removed 5 bases from V and 1 base from J; junction bases left unmatched: 5. This CDR3 region has 15 residues. The CDR3 protein is CASSAWTGENTEAFF. In DNA, the CDR3 is TGTGCCAGCAGCGCATGGACAGGGGAGAACACTGAAGCTTTCTTT.

Sample share makes this clonotype medium-sized (0.01 to 0.1%). The chain recombines TRBV7-2 with TRBJ1-1; no reliable D call. Per germline, CDR1 SGHTA and CDR2 FQGNSA. The CDR3 runs 13 residues. Trimming removed 1 base from V and 4 bases from J, with 7 bases in between. The CDR3 DNA follows: TGTGCCAGCAGCTTAGAACCGGTCACTGAAGCTTTCTTT. It yields the protein CASSLEPVTEAFF.

Ten or more counts support this clonotype. The chain uses TRBV3-1 and TRBJ1-6; a possible D gene is TRBD1 (5 bases). The CDR3 is 13 residues long. CDR1 and CDR2 (germline): LGHDT, YNNKEL (reference sequence). Trimming removed 0 bases from V and 17 bases from J, with 14 bases in between. The chain's CDR3 is CASSQDGAGIIHF. The CDR3 DNA is TGTGCCAGCAGCCAAGATGGGGCTGGCATCATCCACTTT.

CDR3 DNA sequence: TGTGCCAGCAGTTACTGGGAGAATGAAAAACTGTTTTTT. Translation: CASSYWENEKLFF. The chain joins TRBV6-6 to TRBJ1-4; D gene ambiguous. The CDR3 is 13 amino acids. CDR1 is MNHNY and CDR2 is SVGAGI in the germline V gene (reference sequence). Trimming took 1 base from V and 5 from J, leaving 5 bases between them.

This clonotype is labeled medium-sized. The chain recombines TRBV5-1 with TRBJ2-1; tentative D call: TRBD1 (6 bases). CDR3 length: 13 amino acids. CDR1 is SGHRS, CDR2 YFSETQ, per germline. The V and J ends lost 4 bases and 9 bases respectively, with 14 bases between them. The CDR3 DNA reads as TGCGCCAGCAGCCTATCTGAGGGGGTTGAGCAGTTCTTC. Amino acid sequence: CASSLSEGVEQFF.

This clonotype is deemed medium-sized. The chain combines TRBV20-1 with TRBJ1-4, with D possibly being TRBD1 (6 bases). CDR1 DFQATT and CDR2 SNEGSKA come from the germline V gene (reference sequence). This CDR3 has 15 residues. Trimming cost V 6 bases and J 4 bases, with 18 bases left between them. Here the CDR3 reads CSATPRQALNEKLFF. The CDR3, as DNA: TGCAGTGCCACACCACGACAGGCCCTTAATGAAAAACTGTTTTTT.

By sample fraction, this clonotype is medium-sized. The CDR3 loop reads CSASISGRQWTGNTIYF. The CDR3, as DNA: TGCAGTGCTAGTATATCAGGCAGACAGTGGACTGGAAACACCATATATTTT. The chain joins TRBV20-1 to TRBJ1-3, with D possibly being TRBD1 (5 bases). Germline CDR1 reads DFQATT; CDR2 reads SNEGSKA (reference sequence). The V gene lost 3 bases and the J gene lost 2 bases, with 20 bases spanning the gap. CDR3 length equals 17 residues.

This clonotype counts as medium-sized. V is TRBV5-4 and J is TRBJ1-2; TRBD1 might be the D (6 bases). This CDR3 spans 14 amino acids. Trimming took 4 bases from V and 4 from J, leaving 14 bases between them. Germline V gene sequence: CDR1 SGHNT, CDR2 YYREEE (reference sequence). This chain's CDR3 is CASSDGQGSYGYTF. In DNA, the CDR3 is TGTGCCAGCAGCGATGGGCAGGGGTCCTATGGCTACACCTTC.

This clonotype is judged medium-sized. The chain is built from TRBV6-2 or TRBV6-3 and TRBJ2-7; TRBD2 is a possible D gene (5 bases). This CDR3 contains 11 residues. Trimming removed 7 bases at V and 9 bases at J, with 13 bases between. The germline V gene encodes CDR1 MNHEY and CDR2 SVGEGT. CDR3 sequence reads: CASTSGVRQYF. The CDR3 nucleotides read TGTGCCAGCACCAGCGGCGTACGGCAGTACTTC.

Many counts were recorded for this clonotype. The V and J genes are TRBV5-1 and TRBJ2-7; no clear D gene. This CDR3 contains 17 residues. Trimming cost V 2 bases and J 7 bases, with 25 bases left between them. Germline V lookup: CDR1 SGHRS, CDR2 YFSETQ. In nucleotides, the CDR3 is TGCGCCAGCAGCTTCCCTAGTTCGACCCCTTCGGTGGGGGAGCAGTACTTC. Translation gives CASSFPSSTPSVGEQYF.

V is TRBV19 and J is TRBJ2-1, with D maybe TRBD1 (6 bases). From germline, CDR1 is LNHDA and CDR2 SQIVND (reference sequence). This CDR3 comprises 16 residues. V dropped 6 bases and J dropped 3 bases, with 18 bases sitting between them. CDR3 loop: CASRGIVPGDYNEQFF. DNA for the CDR3: TGTGCCAGTAGAGGAATTGTTCCAGGGGACTACAATGAGCAGTTCTTC.

This clonotype ranks as medium-sized. The rearrangement joins TRBV12-3 or TRBV12-4 to TRBJ1-3; 7 nucleotides agree with TRBD1. This CDR3 spans 16 amino acids. With V trimmed by 6 bases and J by 2 bases, 10 bases remained unmatched. CDR3: CASRNLDRIAGNTIYF. CDR3 in DNA: TGTGCCAGCAGGAACCTGGACAGGATAGCTGGAAACACCATATATTTT.

This clonotype was counted ten times or more. CDR3 sequence: CASSTPDGINEKLFF. In DNA, the CDR3 is TGTGCCAGCAGTACCCCGGACGGAATTAATGAAAAACTGTTTTTT. The chain recombines TRBV6-6 with TRBJ1-4, with D unresolved. The CDR3 extends over 15 amino acids. Trimming pared 5 bases from V and 4 bases from J, leaving 14 bases between. The germline V gene has CDR1 MNHNY and CDR2 SVGAGI (reference sequence).

This clonotype has just a few counts. The V and J genes are TRBV29-1 and TRBJ2-2; D may correspond to TRBD1 or TRBD2 (5 bases each). The CDR3 consists of 15 residues. V was trimmed by 2 bases and J by 3 bases, leaving 13 bases between them. Germline values: CDR1 SQVTM, CDR2 ANQGSEA. In DNA form, the CDR3 reads TGCAGCGTTGAAAGGTTTGGGACCGACACCGGGGAGCTGTTTTTT. As protein: CSVERFGTDTGELFF.

There are many counts of this clonotype. This chain uses TRBV6-5 with TRBJ2-5; 7 positions agree with TRBD2. The CDR3 runs to 14 residues. Germline trimming cut 8 bases from V and 6 bases from J; bases unmatched to any gene: 12. Germline assignment: CDR1 MNHEY and CDR2 SVGAGI. CDR3 amino acids: CASAVQLAQKTQYF. CDR3 in DNA: TGTGCCAGCGCCGTTCAACTAGCGCAGAAGACCCAGTACTTC.

Many counts were recorded for this clonotype. V gene TRBV2 combines with J gene TRBJ2-2, with 9 bases that match TRBD1. The J segment lost 6 bases and the V segment lost 9 bases, leaving 8 bases of the junction unmatched. CDR3 length: 14 residues. Germline CDR1 is SNHLY and CDR2 is FYNNEI. CDR3 region: CARTGTGSSGELFF. CDR3 coding DNA: TGTGCCAGAACCGGGACAGGGTCATCCGGGGAGCTGTTTTTT.

This clonotype has ten or more counts. V is TRBV7-9 and J is TRBJ1-1; no clear D. Trimming pared 6 bases from V and 5 bases from J, leaving 16 bases between. The germline CDR1 and CDR2 sequences are SEHNR and FQNEAQ (reference sequence). This CDR3 has 14 residues. CDR3 protein: CASSSSNGKTEAFF. The CDR3 bases are TGTGCCAGCAGTTCCAGTAATGGGAAAACTGAAGCTTTCTTT.

The chain joins TRBV7-9 to TRBJ2-5; 8 bases fit TRBD2. V trimming: 3 bases; J trimming: 3 bases; junction bases outside the gene matches: 9. The germline V gene encodes CDR1 SEHNR and CDR2 FQNEAQ (reference sequence). The CDR3 covers 16 residues. CDR3: CASSFGVGAGEETQYF. The CDR3 coding sequence is TGTGCCAGCAGCTTTGGGGTAGGAGCGGGGGAAGAGACCCAGTACTTC.

This clonotype was detected a few times. V and J are TRBV29-1 and TRBJ2-4; D not certain. V was trimmed by 6 bases and J by 8 bases, leaving 11 bases between them. Germline V CDR1 and CDR2: SQVTM, ANQGSEA. This CDR3 is built from 11 residues. The CDR3 region is CSVGPADIQYF. The CDR3 region has the DNA TGCAGCGTCGGTCCCGCGGACATTCAGTACTTC.

The CDR3 region has the DNA TGTGCCAGCAGTTTGCGGGGTAGCAATCAGCCCCAGCATTTT. Its protein is CASSLRGSNQPQHF. This chain uses TRBV6-5 with TRBJ1-5; the D is unclear. The length of the CDR3 is 14 residues. Germline V gene lookup returns CDR1 MNHEY and CDR2 SVGAGI. V was cut by 4 bases and J by 0 bases, with 7 bases left in between.

The chain combines TRBV29-1 with TRBJ1-2; 10 nucleotides align to TRBD1. This CDR3 region has 12 residues. V lost 7 bases and J lost 3; bases outside the gene matches: 2. Germline V gene lookup returns CDR1 SQVTM and CDR2 ANQGSEA. The chain's CDR3 is CSGGQGDYGYTF. The CDR3 nucleotides are TGCAGCGGCGGACAGGGGGACTATGGCTACACCTTC.

The gene calls are TRBV5-6 and TRBJ1-1, with D unclear. Germline V lookup: CDR1 SGHDT, CDR2 YYEEEE. V lost 3 bases, J lost 7 bases, and 16 bases lay in between. This CDR3 spans 14 amino acids. The CDR3 DNA reads as TGTGCCAGCAGCTACCGGGGAAGACAAAGTGAAGCTTTCTTT. Encoded protein: CASSYRGRQSEAFF.

This clonotype is medium-sized by share. The chain links TRBV13 to TRBJ2-2; D unresolved. V lost 0 bases to trimming and J lost 6 bases, with 5 bases between them. This CDR3 spans 13 amino acids. CDR1 PRHDT and CDR2 FYEKMQ come from the germline V gene (reference sequence). This CDR3 is CASSLGPAGELFF. In DNA, the CDR3 is TGTGCCAGCAGCTTAGGACCGGCCGGGGAGCTGTTTTTT.

This clonotype was recorded at least ten times. V and J are TRBV7-9 and TRBJ1-1; D is uncertain. V gave up 2 bases and J gave up 8 bases, with 9 bases separating them. CDR3 length equals 12 residues. CDR1 SEHNR and CDR2 FQNEAQ come from the germline V gene (reference sequence). CDR3 loop: CASSLSLSEAFF. CDR3 nucleotide sequence: TGTGCCAGCAGCTTAAGTTTAAGCGAAGCTTTCTTT.